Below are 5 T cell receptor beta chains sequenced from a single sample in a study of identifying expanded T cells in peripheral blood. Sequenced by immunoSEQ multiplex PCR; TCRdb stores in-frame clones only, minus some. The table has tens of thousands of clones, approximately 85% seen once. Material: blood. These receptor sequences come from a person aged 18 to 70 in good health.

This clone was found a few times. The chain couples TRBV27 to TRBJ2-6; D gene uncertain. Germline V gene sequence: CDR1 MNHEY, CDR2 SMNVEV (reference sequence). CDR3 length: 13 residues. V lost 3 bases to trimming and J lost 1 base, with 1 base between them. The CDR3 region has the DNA TGTGCCAGCAGTTTGTCTGGGGCCAACGTCCTGACTTTC. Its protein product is CASSLSGANVLTF.

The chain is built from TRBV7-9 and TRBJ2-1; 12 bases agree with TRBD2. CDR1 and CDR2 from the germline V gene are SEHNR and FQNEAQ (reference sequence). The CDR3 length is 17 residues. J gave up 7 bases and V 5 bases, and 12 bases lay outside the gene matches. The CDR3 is CASSGQTFGLAGNEQFF. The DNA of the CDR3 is TGTGCCAGCAGCGGCCAAACGTTCGGACTAGCGGGAAATGAGCAGTTCTTC. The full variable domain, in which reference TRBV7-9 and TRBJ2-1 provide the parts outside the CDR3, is DTGVSQNPRHKITKRGQNVTFRCDPISEHNRLYWYRQTLGQGPEFLTYFQNEAQLEKSRLLSDRFSAERPKGSFSTLEIQRTEQGDSAMYLCASSGQTFGLAGNEQFFGPGTRLTVL.

In DNA, the CDR3 is TGCGCCAGCTCTGGGACACTGAACACTGAAGCTTTCTTT. It encodes CASSGTLNTEAFF. The J gene is TRBJ1-1, the V gene TRBV10-1; TRBD1 is a possible D gene (6 bases). The V gene's germline CDR1 is WNHNN and CDR2 SYGVQD (reference sequence). Trimming stripped 8 bases from V and 0 bases from J, with 10 bases between. This CDR3 region has 13 residues.

The CDR3 DNA reads TGTGCCAGCAGCAAAGAGGGGGGTCCGTTCACTGAAGCTTTCTTT. Translation gives CASSKEGGPFTEAFF. The chain has TRBV7-2 and TRBJ1-1; perhaps TRBD1 as D (6 bases). The V end lost 5 bases, the J end lost 4 bases, and 17 bases lay between the germline ends. CDR3 length: 15 amino acids. Germline V gives CDR1 SGHTA, CDR2 FQGNSA.

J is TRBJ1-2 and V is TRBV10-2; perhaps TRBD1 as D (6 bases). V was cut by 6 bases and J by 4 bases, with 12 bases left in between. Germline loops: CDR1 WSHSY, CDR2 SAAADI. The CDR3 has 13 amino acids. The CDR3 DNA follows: TGCGCCAGCAGCGAGGGGGTTAGCTATGGCTACACCTTC. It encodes CASSEGVSYGYTF.